These T cell receptor beta chains were read from a single sample in a study of naive and memory T cell subsets. TCRdb processed the UMI-ligation and nested PCR reads anew with MiXCR; each CDR3 protein has one entry. The sample has 120,000 to 150,000 distinct CDR3 sequences, approximately 20% seen once. The sequenced sample was naive CD8+ T cells from blood. These receptors originate from a human donor in good health. Both conserved end residues are part of each CDR3. D genes are given only for firm matches. Rows may omit the clone size; those that give it use once, few, many or a size class.

>TRBJ1-1|TRBD1|TRBV27|.
TGTGCCAGCAGTTTAAGGATACCCGGGACAGGGGGGCCCGGGAACACTGAAGCTTTCTTT
CASSLRIPGTGGPGNTEAFF
>TRBJ2-3|TRBD2|TRBV7-9|few
TGTGCCAGCAGCCATCCGACTAGCGGGAGCAGCGATACGCAGTATTTT
CASSHPTSGSSDTQYF
>TRBJ2-5|.|TRBV19|few
TGTGCCAGTAGTATCATAGACAGGATGGGAGAGACCCAGTACTTC
CASSIIDRMGETQYF
>TRBJ1-5|.|TRBV9|.
TGTGCCAGCAGCGTAGAGGGGACAAACAATCAGCCCCAGCATTTT
CASSVEGTNNQPQHF
>TRBJ2-1|.|TRBV27|few
TGTGCCAGCAGCCCCCCTTCAAAGTCCCCAGCAGGGGTTTGGGATGAGCAGTTCTTC
CASSPPSKSPAGVWDEQFF
>TRBJ1-2|TRBD1|TRBV7-9|few
TGTGCCAGCAGCTCCGGACAGGCGGTGCCCTATGGCTACACCTTC
CASSSGQAVPYGYTF
>TRBJ2-1|TRBD2|TRBV7-9|.
TGTGCCAGCGGACTAGCGGGGAATGAGCAGTTCTTC
CASGLAGNEQFF
>TRBJ2-5|TRBD2|TRBV29-1|few
TGCAGCGTGACTAGCGGACAAGAGACCCAGTACTTC
CSVTSGQETQYF
>TRBJ2-7|TRBD2|TRBV4-3|few
TGCGCCAGCAGCCAGACCGGGACTAGTCGGTACGAGCAGTACTTC
CASSQTGTSRYEQYF
>TRBJ2-1|TRBD2|TRBV6-5|.
TGTGCCAGCAGTTACGCGGGACTAGCGGGATCGGATGAGCAGTTCTTC
CASSYAGLAGSDEQFF
>TRBJ2-5|TRBD1|TRBV7-8|.
TGTGCCAGCAGCCGTACCGGGACAGCGAAAGAGACCCAGTACTTC
CASSRTGTAKETQYF
>TRBJ2-1|.|TRBV7-9|.
TGTGCCAGTAGACGAGATCACAATGAGCAGTTCTTC
CASRRDHNEQFF
>TRBJ1-5|TRBD1|TRBV7-9|.
TGTGCCAGCAGCAAAGAGGACAGGGACAATCAGCCCCAGCATTTT
CASSKEDRDNQPQHF
>TRBJ2-7|TRBD1|TRBV20-1|.
TGCAGTGCCTCGGACAGGGACCCCTACGAGCAGTACTTC
CSASDRDPYEQYF
>TRBJ1-5|.|TRBV19|few
TGTGCCAGTAGTATAGAAAGCAGTTATCAGCCCCAGCATTTT
CASSIESSYQPQHF
>TRBJ2-3|TRBD2|TRBV13|few
TGTGCCAGCAGCCCCCACCTGGCGGGAGAGAGGGCAGATACGCAGTATTTT
CASSPHLAGERADTQYF
>TRBJ2-2|.|TRBV5-4|few
TGTGCCAGCAGCTTGGAAGGGTCCGGGGAGCTGTTTTTT
CASSLEGSGELFF
>TRBJ1-5|.|TRBV15|.
TGTGCCACCCGGTCGGGTAATCAGCCCCAGCATTTT
CATRSGNQPQHF
>TRBJ1-5|TRBD1|TRBV7-8|few
TGTGCCAGCAGCTCCCGGTGGGACAGCGGGTCGGAGGGCAATCAGCCCCAGCATTTT
CASSSRWDSGSEGNQPQHF
>TRBJ2-2|.|TRBV21-1|.
.
CASSRVWGEGNTGELFF
>TRBJ2-3|.|TRBV6-5|.
TGTGCCAGCAGTTACTCGATTGGTGTTTCAGATACGCAGTATTTT
CASSYSIGVSDTQYF
>TRBJ2-1|.|TRBV12-3/TRBV12-4|few
TGTGCCAGCAGTTTAGCTCCCCTACCCAATGAGCAGTTCTTC
CASSLAPLPNEQFF
>TRBJ2-7|.|TRBV7-8|few
TGTGCCAGCAGCTTACCTACGGCCATCTACTACGAGCAGTACTTC
CASSLPTAIYYEQYF
>TRBJ2-3|TRBD1|TRBV7-2|.
TGTGCCAGCAGATTTCCGGGACAGGATACAGATACGCAGTATTTT
CASRFPGQDTDTQYF
>TRBJ1-1|.|TRBV6-1|.
TGTGCCAGCACTCAAGCCTGGGGTTTGAACACTGAAGCTTTCTTT
CASTQAWGLNTEAFF
>TRBJ2-1|TRBD2|TRBV4-1|.
TGCGCCAGCAGCCAGATTAGCGGGAGGGCTACCTACAATGAGCAGTTCTTC
CASSQISGRATYNEQFF
>TRBJ1-5|.|TRBV4-3|.
TGCGCCAGCAGCCAAGAAAGGTATGGCAATCAGCCCCAGCATTTT
CASSQERYGNQPQHF
>TRBJ1-5|.|TRBV7-9|few
TGTGCCAGCAGCTTAGCTACAGCGAGCAATCAGCCCCAGCATTTT
CASSLATASNQPQHF
>TRBJ2-2|.|TRBV5-1|.
TGCGCCAGCAGCCACAGAGTGAGCACCGGGGAGCTGTTTTTT
CASSHRVSTGELFF
>TRBJ2-1|.|TRBV6-2/TRBV6-3|.
TGTGCCAGCAGTCCGGGACTCACTACCCCTAGCTCCTACAATGAGCAGTTCTTC
CASSPGLTTPSSYNEQFF
>TRBJ2-1|TRBD2|TRBV4-3|.
TGCGCCAGCAGCCAAGATATTCCCCCCCTAAGCGGGAGCTCCTACAATGAGCAGTTCTTC
CASSQDIPPLSGSSYNEQFF
>TRBJ2-5|TRBD1|TRBV24-1|.
TGTGCCACCAGTGATGCCGGGACAGAGGCCCAGTACTTC
CATSDAGTEAQYF
>TRBJ2-3|TRBD2|TRBV10-3|.
TGTGCCATCAGGGGACTAGCGGAAGACACAGATACGCAGTATTTT
CAIRGLAEDTDTQYF
>TRBJ2-1|.|TRBV29-1|.
TGCAGCGTCGAGATGCCGGGACTGGCGGACAATGAGCAGTTCTTC
CSVEMPGLADNEQFF
>TRBJ2-2|.|TRBV6-5|few
TGTGCCAGCAGTTACTCCGGCTGGGAGGACACCGGGGAGCTGTTTTTT
CASSYSGWEDTGELFF
>TRBJ2-7|TRBD2|TRBV4-1|few
TGCGCCAGCAGCCAACTAGCGGGAAGAGCCCTCGAGCAGTACTTC
CASSQLAGRALEQYF
>TRBJ2-5|.|TRBV21-1|.
TGTGCCAGCAGCGGGGGAATCGAGCGGGAGGGACTAGTAGAAGAGACCCAGTACTTC
CASSGGIEREGLVEETQYF
>TRBJ2-7|TRBD1|TRBV7-9|many
TGTGCCAGCAGCCTAGGACAGGTGTACGAGCAGTACTTC
CASSLGQVYEQYF
>TRBJ1-5|.|TRBV15|.
TGTGCCACCAGCCTCCCCGGGGATCAGCCCCAGCATTTT
CATSLPGDQPQHF
>TRBJ2-1|.|TRBV27|few
TGTGCCAGCAGTGGTCTGACAGACAATGAGCAGTTCTTC
CASSGLTDNEQFF
>TRBJ1-1|.|TRBV12-3/TRBV12-4|few
TGTGCCAGCAGTTTAGAAAGCCGAACTGAAGCTTTCTTT
CASSLESRTEAFF
>TRBJ2-1|TRBD2|TRBV29-1|.
TGCAGCGTTGAAGGGACTAGCGAACACAATGAGCAGTTCTTC
CSVEGTSEHNEQFF
>TRBJ2-3|TRBD2|TRBV28|few
TGTGCCAGCACCCGGTGGAGGGAGGGAGGTACGCAGTATTTT
CASTRWREGGTQYF
>TRBJ2-6|.|TRBV5-1|once
TGCGCCAGCAGCTTTACAGGCTCCCTCTCTGGGGCCAACGTCCTGACTTTC
CASSFTGSLSGANVLTF
>TRBJ1-1|.|TRBV20-1|.
TGCAGTGCTCTCGACACTGAAGCTTTCTTT
CSALDTEAFF
>TRBJ1-1|.|TRBV6-6|once
TGTGCCAGCAGTTACGTGGGAACCCTACGTGAAGCTTTCTTT
CASSYVGTLREAFF
>TRBJ2-1|.|TRBV6-6|few
TGTGCCAGCAGTTTGGACGGTAATGAGCAGTTCTTC
CASSLDGNEQFF
>TRBJ2-2|TRBD1|TRBV29-1|.
TGCAGCGTTGCCGGGACAGGGAACACCGGGGAGCTGTTTTTT
CSVAGTGNTGELFF
>TRBJ2-1|TRBD2|TRBV6-2/TRBV6-3|.
TGTGCCAGCAGTTACTCTATCCGGGAGGGCCGGTATGAGCAGTTCTTC
CASSYSIREGRYEQFF
>TRBJ2-7|.|TRBV29-1|few
TGCAGCGTTGAACTGGGGACAAACGAGCAGTACTTC
CSVELGTNEQYF
>TRBJ2-1|.|TRBV15|.
TGTGCCACCAGCAGAGATCAGGGGAGCGGTCCCTACAATGAGCAGTTCTTC
CATSRDQGSGPYNEQFF
>TRBJ2-7|.|TRBV4-1|few
TGCGCCAGCAGCCAAGATCAGCACTACGAGCAGTACTTC
CASSQDQHYEQYF
>TRBJ2-1|.|TRBV12-3/TRBV12-4|few
TGTGCCAGCAGTTTAGTGGGAGCGGTAAATGAGCAGTTCTTC
CASSLVGAVNEQFF
>TRBJ2-5|.|TRBV20-1|few
TGCAGTCTAAATACCAGGCTCCAAGAGACCCAGTACTTC
CSLNTRLQETQYF
>TRBJ1-2|.|TRBV6-2/TRBV6-3|many
TGTGCCAGCAGTTCGGGGTATGGCTACACCTTC
CASSSGYGYTF
>TRBJ2-7|.|TRBV7-9|.
TGTGCCAGCAGCTTCCCCGCAGACGAGCAGTACTTC
CASSFPADEQYF
>TRBJ2-1|TRBD2|TRBV6-2/TRBV6-3|.
TGTGCCAGCAGTTACTCGAGGGAACGGGTTGGTAGCGGGAGTATTTACAATGAGCAGTTCTTC
CASSYSRERVGSGSIYNEQFF
>TRBJ2-5|TRBD2|TRBV7-7|many
TGTGCTAGCAGCTCACTTCTAGCGGGAGGCCTACCTGGGAACGAAAAAGAGACCCAGTACTTC
CASSSLLAGGLPGNEKETQYF
>TRBJ1-1|.|TRBV29-1|many
TGCAGCGCCGACGGGGGCTTCAGCACTGAAGCTTTCTTT
CSADGGFSTEAFF
>TRBJ1-2|.|TRBV7-9|many
TGTGCCAGCAGCTTAGGACAGAACTATGGCTACACCTTC
CASSLGQNYGYTF